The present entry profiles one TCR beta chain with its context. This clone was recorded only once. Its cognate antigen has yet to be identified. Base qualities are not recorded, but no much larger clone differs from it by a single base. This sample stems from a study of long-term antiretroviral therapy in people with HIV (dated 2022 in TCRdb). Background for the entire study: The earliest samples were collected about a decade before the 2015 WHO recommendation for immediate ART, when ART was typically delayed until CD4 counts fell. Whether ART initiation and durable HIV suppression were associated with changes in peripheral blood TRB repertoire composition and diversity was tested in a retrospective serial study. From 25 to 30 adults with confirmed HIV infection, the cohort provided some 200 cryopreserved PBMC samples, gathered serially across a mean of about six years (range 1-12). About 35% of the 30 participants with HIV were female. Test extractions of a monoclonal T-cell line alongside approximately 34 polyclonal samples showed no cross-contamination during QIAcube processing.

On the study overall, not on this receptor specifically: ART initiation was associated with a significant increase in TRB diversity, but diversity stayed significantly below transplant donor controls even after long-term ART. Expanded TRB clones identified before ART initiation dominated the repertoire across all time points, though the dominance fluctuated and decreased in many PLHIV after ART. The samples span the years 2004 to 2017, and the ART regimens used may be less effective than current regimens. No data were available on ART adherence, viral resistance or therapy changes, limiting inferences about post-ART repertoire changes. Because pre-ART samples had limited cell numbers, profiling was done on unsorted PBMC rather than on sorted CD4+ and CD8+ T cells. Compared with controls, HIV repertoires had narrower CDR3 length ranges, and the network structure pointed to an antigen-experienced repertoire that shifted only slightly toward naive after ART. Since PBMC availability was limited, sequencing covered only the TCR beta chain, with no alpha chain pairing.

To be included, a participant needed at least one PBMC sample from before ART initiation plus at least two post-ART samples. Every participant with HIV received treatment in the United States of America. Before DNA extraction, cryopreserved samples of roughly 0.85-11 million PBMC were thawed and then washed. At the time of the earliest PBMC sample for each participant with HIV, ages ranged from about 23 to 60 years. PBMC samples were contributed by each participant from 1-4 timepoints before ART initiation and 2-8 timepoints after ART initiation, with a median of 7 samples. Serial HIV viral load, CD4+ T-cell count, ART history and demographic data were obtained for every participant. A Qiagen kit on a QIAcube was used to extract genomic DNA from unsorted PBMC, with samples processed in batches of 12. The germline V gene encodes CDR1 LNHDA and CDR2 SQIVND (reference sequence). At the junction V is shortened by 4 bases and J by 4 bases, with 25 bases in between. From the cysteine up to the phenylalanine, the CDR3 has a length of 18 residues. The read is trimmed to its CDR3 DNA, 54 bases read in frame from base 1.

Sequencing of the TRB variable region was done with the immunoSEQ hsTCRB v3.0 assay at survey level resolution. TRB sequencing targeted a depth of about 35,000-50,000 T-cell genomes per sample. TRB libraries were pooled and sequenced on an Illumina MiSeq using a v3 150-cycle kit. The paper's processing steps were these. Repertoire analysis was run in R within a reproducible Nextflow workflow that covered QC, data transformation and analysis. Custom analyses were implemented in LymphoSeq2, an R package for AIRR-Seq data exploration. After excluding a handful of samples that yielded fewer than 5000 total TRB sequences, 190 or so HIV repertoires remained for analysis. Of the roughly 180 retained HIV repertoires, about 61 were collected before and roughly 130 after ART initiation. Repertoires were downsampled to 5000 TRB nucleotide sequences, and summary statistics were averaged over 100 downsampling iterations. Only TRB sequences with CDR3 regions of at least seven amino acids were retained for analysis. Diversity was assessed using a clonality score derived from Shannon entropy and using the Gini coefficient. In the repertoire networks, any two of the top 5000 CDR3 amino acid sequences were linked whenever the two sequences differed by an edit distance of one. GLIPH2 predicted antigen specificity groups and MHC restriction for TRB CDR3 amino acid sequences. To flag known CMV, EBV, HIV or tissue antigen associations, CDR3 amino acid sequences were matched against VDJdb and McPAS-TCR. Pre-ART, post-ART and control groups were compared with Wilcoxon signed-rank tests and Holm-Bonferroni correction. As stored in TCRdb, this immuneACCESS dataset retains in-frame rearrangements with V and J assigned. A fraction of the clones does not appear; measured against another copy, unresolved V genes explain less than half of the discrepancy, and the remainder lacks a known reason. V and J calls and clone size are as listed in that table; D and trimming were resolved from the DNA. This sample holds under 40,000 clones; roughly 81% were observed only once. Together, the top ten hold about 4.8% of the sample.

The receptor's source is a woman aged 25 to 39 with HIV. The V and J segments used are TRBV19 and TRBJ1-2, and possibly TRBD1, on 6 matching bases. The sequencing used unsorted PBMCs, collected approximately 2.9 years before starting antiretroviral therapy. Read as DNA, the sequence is TGTGCCAGTAGTAGCCTAGCCCGACAGGCCAGTTACTCCTATGGCTACACCTTC. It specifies CASSSLARQASYSYGYTF.